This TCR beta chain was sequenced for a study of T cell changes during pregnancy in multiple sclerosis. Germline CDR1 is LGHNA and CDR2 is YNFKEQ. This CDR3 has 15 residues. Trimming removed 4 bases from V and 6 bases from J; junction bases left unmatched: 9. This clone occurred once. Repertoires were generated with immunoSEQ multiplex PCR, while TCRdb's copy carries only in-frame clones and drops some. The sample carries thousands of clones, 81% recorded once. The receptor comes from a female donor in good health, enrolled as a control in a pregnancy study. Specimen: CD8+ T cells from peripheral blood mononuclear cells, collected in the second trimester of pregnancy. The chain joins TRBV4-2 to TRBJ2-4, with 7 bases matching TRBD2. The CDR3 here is CASSPSSGDTNIQYF. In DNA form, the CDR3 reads TGTGCCAGCAGCCCCTCAAGCGGGGATACAAACATTCAGTACTTC.